This entry lists 12 T cell receptor beta chains sequenced from one sample in a study of identical twins. One entry per CDR3 protein, called by TCRdb with MiXCR from the 5' RACE reads. The table records a few hundred thousand distinct CDR3 sequences, roughly 9.8% of them present only once. The same specimen was also included in a second study, on yellow fever vaccine responses in identical twins.

The sample taken for sequencing was CD8+ T cells sorted from blood. The receptors originated from a woman in her late teens or twenties in good health.

This clonotype has ten or more counts. Here the CDR3 reads CASSQGPEQYF. The CDR3 coding sequence is TGTGCCAGCAGCCAAGGGCCGGAGCAGTACTTC. V gene TRBV4-2 combines with J gene TRBJ2-7; D remains ambiguous. The V end was cut by 1 base, the J end by 7 bases, with 5 bases between. Germline V lookup: CDR1 LGHNA, CDR2 YNFKEQ. The CDR3 covers 11 residues.

In this sample, this clonotype turned up a few times. The chain joins TRBV20-1 to TRBJ2-7, with 7 bases fitting TRBD1. This CDR3 is built from 14 residues. V shed 4 bases, J shed 0 bases, and the junction held 6 bases outside the gene matches. Germline V gene sequence: CDR1 DFQATT, CDR2 SNEGSKA (reference sequence). Here the CDR3 reads CSAINRGPSYEQYF. In nucleotides, the CDR3 is TGCAGTGCTATAAACAGGGGCCCCTCCTACGAGCAGTACTTC.

This clonotype came up many times. V gene TRBV4-2 combines with J gene TRBJ2-1; no firm D call. The CDR3 spans 15 residues. The V end lost 1 base, the J end lost 0 bases, and 7 bases lay between the germline ends. CDR1 and CDR2 (germline): LGHNA, YNFKEQ. CDR3 residues: CASSQAVNSYNEQFF. CDR3 nucleotides: TGTGCCAGCAGCCAAGCAGTCAACTCCTACAATGAGCAGTTCTTC.

This clonotype was counted between two and nine times. The rearrangement links TRBV20-1 to TRBJ2-5; weak D call: TRBD2 (5 bases). Per germline, CDR1 DFQATT and CDR2 SNEGSKA (reference sequence). V was cut by 0 bases and J by 6 bases, with 23 bases left in between. There are 17 residues in the CDR3. The CDR3 sequence is CSARDIDADSISKTQYF. The CDR3 region has the DNA TGCAGTGCTAGAGATATAGATGCGGACTCTATTAGCAAGACCCAGTACTTC.

In this sample, this clonotype turned up a few times. CDR3 DNA sequence: TGTGCCAGCAGCCGGACTAGCGGGGGGGCGTACGAGCAGTACTTC. Its translation: CASSRTSGGAYEQYF. The rearrangement joins TRBV7-9 to TRBJ2-7, with 15 bases aligning to TRBD2. CDR1 is SEHNR, CDR2 FQNEAQ, per germline (reference sequence). The length of the CDR3 is 15 residues. V gave up 5 bases and J gave up 4 bases; unmatched junction bases: 3.

This clonotype was found a few times. The chain is built from TRBV9 and TRBJ1-5, with D possibly matching TRBD1 (5 bases). V dropped 5 bases and J dropped 6 bases, with 12 bases sitting between them. This CDR3 region has 13 residues. Germline V gene sequence: CDR1 SGDLS, CDR2 YYNGEE. The CDR3 loop is CASSMGVGQPQHF. DNA for the CDR3: TGTGCCAGCAGTATGGGGGTTGGTCAGCCCCAGCATTTT.

The CDR3 sequence is CASSFSTVGLAGGPRFADTQYF. The CDR3 DNA reads TGTGCCAGCAGTTTCTCAACGGTTGGACTAGCGGGAGGGCCCAGATTCGCAGATACGCAGTATTTT. The chain joins TRBV27 to TRBJ2-3; 15 bases are a match to TRBD2. The CDR3 sequence is 22 residues long. Per the germline V gene, CDR1 is MNHEY and CDR2 is SMNVEV (reference sequence). Trimming took 3 bases from V and 4 from J; bases not matched to a gene: 20.

The chain links TRBV7-9 to TRBJ2-3, with D possibly matching TRBD2 (6 bases). This CDR3 spans 16 amino acids. Per the germline V gene, CDR1 is SEHNR and CDR2 is FQNEAQ (reference sequence). The V end was cut by 2 bases, the J end by 2 bases, with 14 bases between. In DNA, the CDR3 is TGTGCCAGCAGCTTATGGCCGGGAGCGGACACAGATACGCAGTATTTT. Its translation is CASSLWPGADTDTQYF.

This clonotype occurred many times. The chain links TRBV5-1 to TRBJ2-5, with 8 bases matching TRBD2. The length of the CDR3 is 16 residues. V lost 0 bases and J lost 0; bases outside the gene matches: 4. The germline V gene has CDR1 SGHRS and CDR2 YFSETQ. The CDR3 here is CASSLDVAGYQETQYF. For the CDR3, the DNA is TGCGCCAGCAGCTTGGATGTAGCGGGGTACCAAGAGACCCAGTACTTC.

This clonotype has at least ten counts. The chain has TRBV29-1 and TRBJ2-1, with TRBD2 identical over 13 bases. The junction had 3 bases not matched to a gene; V was cut back by 4 bases and J by 6 bases. This CDR3 comprises 14 residues. The germline CDR1 and CDR2 sequences are SQVTM and ANQGSEA. As DNA, the CDR3 is TGCAGCGTTGTTGGGACTAGCGGGGTCAATGAGCAGTTCTTC. It translates to CSVVGTSGVNEQFF.

In this sample, this clonotype turned up a few times. V and J are TRBV9 and TRBJ2-5, with 8 bases fitting TRBD1. J lost 5 bases, V lost 4 bases, and 4 bases had no gene match. This CDR3 is built from 13 residues. Germline V gives CDR1 SGDLS, CDR2 YYNGEE. The CDR3 is CASSNRDRETQYF. The DNA of the CDR3 is TGTGCCAGCAGCAATAGGGACAGGGAGACCCAGTACTTC.

The rearrangement joins TRBV24-1 to TRBJ1-2; D is unresolved. The length of the CDR3 is 14 residues. Per the germline V gene, CDR1 is KGHDR and CDR2 is SFDVKD. Deletions cut 4 bases from V and 1 base from J, with 9 bases between. This CDR3 reads CATSDPQDNYGYTF. The DNA of the CDR3 is TGTGCCACCAGTGACCCGCAGGATAACTATGGCTACACCTTC.